This T cell receptor beta chain was recovered during a study of beta chain features in type 1 diabetes. Whole-study findings and limits: Shortening that was moderate but significant affected the TCRB CDR3s of Type 1 diabetes patients in all four CD4+ subsets. For TCRB rearrangement, an influence of HLA type remained unresolved here.

What was sequenced were expressed TCRB transcripts, since all of the isolated RNA had been reverse transcribed. Several million reads was the average for naive, central memory and regulatory T cell samples. Clones were read by immunoSEQ multiplex PCR, and TCRdb kept only the in-frame ones, dropping some. Here the sample spans around 300,000 clones, over 14% being singletons. The length of the CDR3 is 13 residues. CDR1 is KGHSH and CDR2 is LQKENI in the germline V gene. V gave up 5 bases and J gave up 10 bases; unmatched junction bases: 8. Based on CD45RO/CCR7/CD25/CD127/CD95/CD27, CD4+ regulatory, stem cell-like memory, naive and central memory cells were sorted. A few counts support this clone. Its cognate antigen is unknown.

The V and J genes are TRBV18 and TRBJ2-4; 7 bases agree with TRBD1. The specimen sequenced was naive CD4+ T cells from blood. This clonotype originated in a man aged 18 to 35 with type 1 diabetes. Here the CDR3 DNA reads TGTGCCAGCTCATTACGGACAGGAGATATTCAGTACTTC. It encodes CASSLRTGDIQYF.